The T cell receptor beta chain described here comes from a study of PD-1 blockade in classical Hodgkin lymphoma. Study findings and constraints: Exclusion applied to patients who initiated nivolumab less than 1 year following ASCT.

With regard to this clone: Its specificity is not known.

Every patient had relapsed following autologous stem cell transplantation, and cohorts differed in brentuximab vedotin exposure. With 3 bases removed from V and 3 bases from J, the gap between germline ends came to 11 bases. This CDR3 is built from 14 residues. Germline CDR1 MNHEY, CDR2 SMNVEV (reference sequence). Clones were read by immunoSEQ multiplex PCR, and TCRdb kept only the in-frame ones, dropping some. Among around 45,000 clones listed, approximately 79% were seen once. This material consisted of peripheral blood mononuclear cells (PBMCs), taken before the second cycle of nivolumab. The J gene is TRBJ1-1, the V gene TRBV27; D ambiguous. This TCR derives from a human donor with classical Hodgkin lymphoma. CDR3 nucleotide sequence: TGTGCCAGCAGTTTGGCCCGGGCGGACACTGAAGCTTTCTTT. Translated: CASSLARADTEAFF.